This T cell receptor beta chain was recorded in a study of technical replicates of blood from a handful of donors. Data came from immunoSEQ multiplex PCR; TCRdb stores just in-frame clones and leaves some out. The sample lists roughly 76,000 clones, more than 85% occurring once. The ends lost 1 base at V and 1 base at J; junction bases unmatched: 10. The CDR3 totals 18 residues. Germline V gives CDR1 SGHTA, CDR2 FQGNSA. The sequence was obtained from a human donor in good health. Some clones in this sample may be carry-over from other donors' samples. Specimen: T cells isolated from PBMCs. The V and J genes are TRBV7-2 and TRBJ2-3, with 8 nucleotides matching TRBD2. The CDR3 spells CASSLVAGPGFGTDTQYF. CDR3 nucleotides: TGTGCCAGCAGCTTAGTAGCGGGACCCGGGTTTGGCACAGATACGCAGTATTTT. Full variable domain (remainder filled in from reference TRBV7-2 and TRBJ2-3): GAGVSQSPSNKVTEKGKDVELRCDPISGHTALYWYRQSLGQGLEFLIYFQGNSAPDKSGLPSDRFSAERTGGSVSTLTIQRTQQEDSAVYLCASSLVAGPGFGTDTQYFGPGTRLTVL.